This T cell receptor (beta chain) derives from a study of blood T cell repertoires in COVID-19. Study context: The analysed material was cDNA or gDNA that came from T cells, B-cell-depleted T cells, or PBMCs.

TCRdb keeps only in-frame clones here, not all; method: immunoSEQ multiplex PCR. In the table there are roughly 150,000 clones, roughly nine tenths of which are singletons. The germline V gene encodes CDR1 KGHSH and CDR2 LQKENI. J gave up 4 bases and V 4 bases, and 9 bases lay outside the gene matches. This CDR3 spans 17 amino acids. This TCR was sampled from a man in his sixties with acute or convalescent COVID-19. V and J are TRBV18 and TRBJ2-2; 10 bases align to TRBD1. Material: peripheral blood. CDR3 sequence: CASSRRQGARGTGELFF. The CDR3 DNA reads TGTGCCAGCTCACGAAGACAGGGGGCGCGGGGCACCGGGGAGCTGTTTTTT.